This passage covers 32 T cell receptor beta chains from one sample sequenced in a study of vaccination effects on CD4 cells after COVID-19. These receptors' targets are unknown. Data came from immunoSEQ multiplex PCR; TCRdb stores just in-frame clones and leaves some out. The top ten hold about 2.4% of the sample, which has over 55,000 clones, 75% to 85% seen once. Viral peptide pool expansion of antigen-specific CD4+ T cells preceded sequencing in the ViraFEST assay. Following an approximately 9-day culture, CD4+ T cells were purified. Material: CD4+ T cells from PBMCs cultured with HCoV-229E spike peptides, obtained before COVID-19 vaccination. Source of these receptors: a human donor who received a COVID-19 vaccine.

The chain combines TRBV18 with TRBJ1-2; D ambiguous. V was cut by 3 bases and J by 1 base, with 6 bases left in between. Per germline, CDR1 KGHSH and CDR2 LQKENI. The CDR3 spans 13 residues. The CDR3 sequence is CASSPGVNYGYTF. The CDR3 bases are TGTGCCAGCTCACCCGGGGTTAACTATGGCTACACCTTC.

The gene calls are TRBV30 and TRBJ2-1; D unclear. CDR3 length: 14 amino acids. Trimming left V 5 bases short and J 0 bases short, with 11 bases between. The V gene's germline CDR1 is GTSNPN and CDR2 SVGIG (reference sequence). As DNA, the CDR3 is TGTGCCTGGGAAACTACCTTCTCCTACAATGAGCAGTTCTTC. Protein product: CAWETTFSYNEQFF. Based on the CDR3 plus reference TRBV30 and TRBJ2-1, the full variable domain is SQTIHQWPATLVQPVGSPLSLECTVEGTSNPNLYWYRQAAGRGLQLLFYSVGIGQISSEVPQNLSASRPQDRQFILSSKKLLLSDSGFYLCAWETTFSYNEQFFGPGTRLTVL.

This chain links TRBV19 with TRBJ2-3, with 9 bases that match TRBD2. The germline CDR1 and CDR2 sequences are LNHDA and SQIVND (reference sequence). This CDR3 region has 18 residues. V was clipped by 8 bases and J by 0 bases; unmatched bases: 15. CDR3 in amino acids: CASRAGGYNPKSTDTQYF. The CDR3 nucleotides read TGTGCCAGTCGAGCGGGGGGATACAATCCGAAAAGCACAGATACGCAGTATTTT.

This rearrangement joins TRBV7-8 to TRBJ2-5, with D uncertain. The CDR3 consists of 16 residues. V lost 1 base and J lost 7, with 19 bases in between. Per the germline V gene, CDR1 is SGHVS and CDR2 is FQNEAQ. This CDR3 is CASSLGSLTPDRTQYF. The CDR3, as DNA: TGTGCCAGCAGCTTAGGGTCGCTTACTCCGGATAGGACCCAGTACTTC.

V usage is TRBV7-2 and J usage is TRBJ2-1; D is possibly TRBD2 (6 bases). V lost 0 bases to trimming and J lost 2 bases, with 11 bases between them. This CDR3 has 16 amino acids. In germline, CDR1 is SGHTA, CDR2 FQGNSA. CDR3 residues: CASSLAAGGAYNEQFF. CDR3 DNA sequence: TGTGCCAGCAGCTTAGCCGCTGGCGGGGCCTACAATGAGCAGTTCTTC. The variable domain in full, completed from reference TRBV7-2 and TRBJ2-1, reads GAGVSQSPSNKVTEKGKDVELRCDPISGHTALYWYRQSLGQGLEFLIYFQGNSAPDKSGLPSDRFSAERTGGSVSTLTIQRTQQEDSAVYLCASSLAAGGAYNEQFFGPGTRLTVL.

This clone was recorded only once. CDR3 DNA sequence: TGTGCCAGCAGTGGGGACTCACCCCCTAAGTACGTC. This codes for CASSGDSPPKYV. This chain connects TRBV28 to TRBJ2-7; perhaps TRBD2 as D (6 bases). V was shortened by 5 bases and J by 11 bases, with 16 bases between the two germline ends. CDR1 is MDHEN, CDR2 SYDVKM, per germline. This CDR3 spans 12 amino acids.

This clone was picked up a small number of times. The V call is TRBV29-1, the J call TRBJ2-3; 7 nucleotides match TRBD1. V gave up 2 bases and J gave up 2 bases; unmatched junction bases: 10. The CDR3 loop spans 16 amino acids. Germline V lookup: CDR1 SQVTM, CDR2 ANQGSEA. The CDR3 coding sequence is TGCAGCGTTGAAAGGTTCCGGGACAGAAACACAGATACGCAGTATTTT. This codes for CSVERFRDRNTDTQYF.

V gene TRBV6-6 combines with J gene TRBJ2-1, with 10 bases fitting TRBD2. The CDR3 runs 15 residues. Germline CDR1 and CDR2: MNHNY and SVGAGI (reference sequence). V lost 8 bases, J lost 4 bases, and 8 bases stayed unmatched. The CDR3 nucleotides read TGTGCCAGCGGAGGGAGCGGGGGGGTTTACAATGAGCAGTTCTTC. Amino acids: CASGGSGGVYNEQFF.

The chain recombines TRBV2 with TRBJ1-3; D call uncertain. Germline loops: CDR1 SNHLY, CDR2 FYNNEI. V lost 5 bases to trimming and J lost 0 bases, with 11 bases between them. CDR3 length: 15 residues. For the CDR3, the DNA is TGTGCCAGCAGTCTTATTCCATTCTCTGGAAACACCATATATTTT. Residues: CASSLIPFSGNTIYF.

The chain employs TRBV3-1 (or the pseudogene TRBV3-2) and TRBJ2-1, with TRBD2 matching 16 bases. Germline V gene data show CDR1 as LGHDT and CDR2 as YNNKEL (reference sequence). V lost 3 bases, J lost 6 bases, and 5 bases stayed unmatched. The CDR3 has 17 amino acids. CDR3: CASSHSGTSGGVNEQFF. The CDR3 DNA is TGTGCCAGCAGCCATTCGGGGACTAGCGGGGGGGTCAATGAGCAGTTCTTC.

The chain carries TRBV6-1 and TRBJ1-2; tentatively, D is TRBD1 (6 bases). Germline CDR1 MNHNS, CDR2 SASEGT. Trimming shortened V by 3 bases and J by 4 bases, and 15 bases separated the two germline ends. This CDR3 is 15 amino acids long. The DNA of the CDR3 is TGTGCCAGCAGTGATGCGTCGGGGGGGCCCTATGGCTACACCTTC. Its translation: CASSDASGGPYGYTF.

The genes are TRBV14 and TRBJ2-1, with 9 bases matching TRBD1. The length of the CDR3 is 16 residues. The V and J ends lost 0 bases and 8 bases, in that order; junction bases with no gene match: 8. Germline CDR1 and CDR2: SGHDN and FVKESK. The CDR3 loop reads CASSQDGRDRVYEQFF. The DNA for the CDR3 is TGTGCCAGCAGCCAAGACGGGCGGGACAGGGTTTATGAGCAGTTCTTC.

This chain uses TRBV6-5 with TRBJ1-2, with TRBD1 matching over 7 bases. The V segment lost 6 bases and the J segment 2 bases; nucleotides outside the gene matches: 6. The length of the CDR3 is 14 residues. Germline V gene sequence: CDR1 MNHEY, CDR2 SVGAGI. CDR3 residues: CASSPGQWNYGYTF. The DNA for the CDR3 is TGTGCCAGCAGCCCGGGACAGTGGAACTATGGCTACACCTTC.

This clone was seen only once. CDR3 bases: TGTGCCAGCAGTTTACACGGACTCAACACCGGGGAGCTGTTTTTT. It codes for CASSLHGLNTGELFF. V is TRBV27 and J is TRBJ2-2; the D gene is possibly TRBD2 (5 bases). There are 15 residues in the CDR3. V lost 2 bases and J 2 bases, leaving 9 bases between the germline ends. Germline V gene sequence: CDR1 MNHEY, CDR2 SMNVEV (reference sequence).

V and J are TRBV2 and TRBJ1-5; 8 nucleotides line up with TRBD1. Germline CDR1 is SNHLY and CDR2 is FYNNEI. J lost 2 bases, V lost 11 bases, and 11 bases had no gene match. CDR3 length: 15 residues. This chain's CDR3 is CASSQTGVGNQPQHF. DNA for the CDR3: TGTGCCTCCAGCCAGACAGGGGTTGGCAATCAGCCCCAGCATTTT.

This clone was counted a few times. J is TRBJ1-2 and V is TRBV29-1, with D unresolved. Germline values: CDR1 SQVTM, CDR2 ANQGSEA. The CDR3 totals 12 residues. Trimming left V 5 bases short and J 1 base short, with 8 bases between. The CDR3 region is CSVRPDNYGYTF. As DNA, the CDR3 is TGCAGCGTTCGGCCCGATAACTATGGCTACACCTTC.

This rearrangement joins TRBV6-5 to TRBJ2-1; TRBD1 matches 10 bases. CDR3 length: 15 residues. CDR1 and CDR2 from the germline V gene are MNHEY and SVGAGI. Unmatched junction bases numbered 8, after V lost 6 bases and J lost 6 bases. DNA of the CDR3: TGTGCCAGCAGGTCCCGACAGGGGGCCGGCAATGAGCAGTTCTTC. It yields the protein CASRSRQGAGNEQFF.

In this sample, this clone turned up a few times. V and J are TRBV5-4 and TRBJ1-5; D ambiguous. V shed 0 bases and J shed 0 bases, with 7 bases lying between them. CDR1 and CDR2 from the germline V gene are SGHNT and YYREEE (reference sequence). The CDR3 consists of 15 residues. CDR3 sequence: CASSLAASSNQPQHF. DNA for the CDR3: TGTGCCAGCAGCTTGGCCGCGAGTAGCAATCAGCCCCAGCATTTT.

The gene calls are TRBV4-1 and TRBJ1-4; the D is unclear. The germline V gene has CDR1 MGHRA and CDR2 YSYEKL. This CDR3 region has 16 residues. Trimming took off 0 bases at V and 2 bases at J, with 10 bases between the two ends. CDR3: CASSQEVGVTNEKLFF. The CDR3 DNA is TGCGCCAGCAGCCAAGAGGTGGGAGTTACTAATGAAAAACTGTTTTTT.

The chain recombines TRBV15 with TRBJ2-3; 8 bases map to TRBD1. The CDR3 is 15 residues long. Trimming took 7 bases from V and 4 from J; bases not matched to a gene: 10. Germline loops: CDR1 LNHNV, CDR2 YYDKDF (reference sequence). The CDR3 spells CATMDRVGGSDTQYF. DNA of the CDR3: TGTGCCACCATGGACAGGGTTGGTGGGTCAGATACGCAGTATTTT.

The chain uses TRBV6-5 and TRBJ2-5; D is ambiguous. Germline assignment: CDR1 MNHEY and CDR2 SVGAGI. The germline V and J ends were trimmed by 5 bases and 5 bases, with 12 bases remaining between them. The CDR3 length is 13 residues. The CDR3 coding sequence is TGTGCCAGCAGTCACGGGTTATTGGAGACCCAGTACTTC. This translates into CASSHGLLETQYF.

The chain is built from TRBV18 and TRBJ1-2; 11 nucleotides match TRBD1. With 5 bases clipped from V and 8 bases from J, the junction kept 7 bases outside the gene matches. The CDR3 loop spans 14 amino acids. Germline lookup yields CDR1 KGHSH and CDR2 LQKENI. The CDR3 region has the DNA TGTGCCAGCTCAGACCGGACAGGGGGCACAGGCTACACCTTC. Translating it yields CASSDRTGGTGYTF. Filled out from reference TRBV18 and TRBJ1-2, the complete variable domain reads NAGVMQNPRHLVRRRGQEARLRCSPMKGHSHVYWYRQLPEEGLKFMVYLQKENIIDESGMPKERFSAEFPKEGPSILRIQQVVRGDSAAYFCASSDRTGGTGYTFGSGTRLTVV.

J is TRBJ2-5 and V is TRBV18; D unresolved. Germline V CDR1 and CDR2: KGHSH, LQKENI. V lost 2 bases, J lost 3 bases, and 7 bases lay in between. CDR3 length: 13 residues. CDR3 nucleotide sequence: TGTGCCAGCTCACCAGGCGGCAAAGAGACCCAGTACTTC. Protein sequence: CASSPGGKETQYF.

V usage is TRBV5-1 and J usage is TRBJ2-2; D gene ambiguous. Looked up from germline, CDR1 is SGHRS and CDR2 is YFSETQ. This CDR3 is 15 amino acids long. V was pared by 4 bases and J by 1 base, with 11 bases between. CDR3 coding DNA: TGCGCCAGCAGCCCCGTTAGACAGAACACCGGGGAGCTGTTTTTT. Protein: CASSPVRQNTGELFF.

As DNA, the CDR3 is TGTGCCAGCAGCGTAGGAGGCCGGGACAGTAATTCACCCCTCCACTTT. Encoded protein: CASSVGGRDSNSPLHF. The chain recombines TRBV9 with TRBJ1-6; TRBD1 agrees at 7 bases. The germline V gene has CDR1 SGDLS and CDR2 YYNGEE. The ends lost 0 bases at V and 6 bases at J; junction bases unmatched: 6. The CDR3 consists of 16 residues.

In this sample, this clone turned up a few times. The chain has TRBV10-2 and TRBJ1-6; perhaps TRBD1 as D (6 bases). Trimming cost V 7 bases and J 6 bases, with 10 bases left between them. This CDR3 contains 13 residues. Germline loops: CDR1 WSHSY, CDR2 SAAADI. The CDR3: CASTRTANSPLHF. As DNA, the CDR3 is TGCGCCAGCACCCGGACAGCTAATTCACCCCTCCACTTT.

The gene calls are TRBV19 and TRBJ1-2; weak D call: TRBD1 (6 bases). The CDR3 length is 17 residues. Germline CDR1 is LNHDA and CDR2 is SQIVND (reference sequence). V lost 8 bases, J lost 2 bases, and 24 bases lay in between. In DNA form, the CDR3 reads TGTGCCAGTTTTCCAGACAGGAGGGATCCCGTGAACTATGGCTACACCTTC. Translating it yields CASFPDRRDPVNYGYTF.

The chain couples TRBV7-2 to TRBJ2-1; TRBD1 might be the D (5 bases). The V gene's germline CDR1 is SGHTA and CDR2 FQGNSA. The CDR3 is 12 amino acids. The V and J ends lost 7 bases and 5 bases respectively, with 9 bases between them. CDR3: CASTLTDNEQFF. The CDR3, as DNA: TGTGCCAGCACCCTGACAGACAATGAGCAGTTCTTC.

The chain is built from TRBV6-5 and TRBJ1-1; D remains unclear. Germline V gene data show CDR1 as MNHEY and CDR2 as SVGAGI. The CDR3 has 16 amino acids. V was trimmed by 0 bases and J by 0 bases, leaving 11 bases between them. The CDR3 spells CASSYSSGRMNTEAFF. In nucleotides, the CDR3 is TGTGCCAGCAGTTACTCGTCTGGCAGAATGAACACTGAAGCTTTCTTT.

V and J are TRBV5-6 and TRBJ1-2; 10 bases agree with TRBD1. Trimming at V came to 4 bases and at J to 3 bases, leaving 6 bases not matched to a gene. This CDR3 contains 15 residues. Germline loops: CDR1 SGHDT, CDR2 YYEEEE. The CDR3 bases are TGTGCCAGCAGCAACTCAGGACAGGGGGACTATGGCTACACCTTC. This sequence encodes CASSNSGQGDYGYTF.

In its sample, this clone ranks as medium-sized (0.01 to 0.1%). The chain recombines TRBV6-5 with TRBJ2-3, with a possible D match to TRBD1 (6 bases). CDR1 and CDR2 (germline): MNHEY, SVGAGI. This CDR3 contains 14 residues. Trimming took off 4 bases at V and 8 bases at J, with 16 bases between the two ends. CDR3 nucleotide sequence: TGTGCCAGCAGTTTTCACCGGGACATTCCTACGCAGTATTTT. Its translation is CASSFHRDIPTQYF.

The chain couples TRBV19 to TRBJ2-3; 10 bases are a match to TRBD2. CDR1 is LNHDA and CDR2 is SQIVND in the germline V gene (reference sequence). Trimming took 1 base from V and 2 from J; bases not matched to a gene: 3. This CDR3 has 16 amino acids. The CDR3 reads CASSIGLAGNTDTQYF. In DNA form, the CDR3 reads TGTGCCAGTAGTATAGGACTAGCGGGCAACACAGATACGCAGTATTTT.